Following are 14 T cell receptor beta chains from one sample sequenced in a study of T cell responses to AZD1222 COVID-19 vaccine. Libraries were prepared by immunoSEQ multiplex PCR; TCRdb keeps only in-frame clonotypes and omits some of them. The sample holds about 150,000 clones, 91% seen once. This specimen consisted of peripheral blood, obtained 28 days after the second AZD1222 dose. All receptors come from an adult who received the AZD1222 COVID-19 vaccine.

The chain recombines TRBV2 with TRBJ2-7, with D tentatively TRBD2 (5 bases). Between the trimmed V and J ends, which lost 4 bases and 6 bases, there was a span of 16 bases. The CDR3 length is 14 residues. Germline V gene lookup returns CDR1 SNHLY and CDR2 FYNNEI. CDR3 in amino acids: CASSVDPSFVEQYF. CDR3 sequence (DNA): TGTGCCAGCAGTGTTGACCCTAGCTTCGTCGAGCAGTACTTC.

V is TRBV6-5 and J is TRBJ2-3; the D gene is possibly TRBD2 (6 bases). Germline V gene sequence: CDR1 MNHEY, CDR2 SVGAGI. The CDR3 has 13 amino acids. V was trimmed by 5 bases and J by 6 bases, leaving 12 bases between them. DNA for the CDR3: TGTGCCAGCAGTACCGGAGCGGGCGATACGCAGTATTTT. It translates to CASSTGAGDTQYF.

V usage is TRBV18 and J usage is TRBJ2-1; the D gene is possibly TRBD1 (5 bases). Germline CDR1 KGHSH, CDR2 LQKENI. CDR3 length: 15 residues. V shed 1 base and J shed 2 bases, with 9 bases lying between them. CDR3: CASSPQGNPYNEQFF. The DNA for the CDR3 is TGTGCCAGCTCACCACAGGGGAACCCCTACAATGAGCAGTTCTTC.

V is TRBV10-2 and J is TRBJ1-1; 11 nucleotides agree with TRBD1. The CDR3 totals 15 residues. J was trimmed by 5 bases and V by 2 bases; bases with no gene match: 4. Germline CDR1 is WSHSY and CDR2 is SAAADI. CDR3 in amino acids: CASSEGTGGLTEAFF. The CDR3 DNA reads as TGCGCCAGCAGTGAGGGGACAGGGGGTTTGACTGAAGCTTTCTTT.

This rearrangement joins TRBV19 to TRBJ1-2; D is uncertain. The CDR3 spans 12 residues. Looked up from germline, CDR1 is LNHDA and CDR2 is SQIVND (reference sequence). Trimming removed 4 bases at V and 8 bases at J, with 11 bases between. CDR3 in DNA: TGTGCCAGTAGTACCCGGGCATGGGGCTACACCTTC. This gives the protein CASSTRAWGYTF.

The chain employs TRBV6-2 or TRBV6-3 and TRBJ1-3; D gene uncertain. Germline V gene lookup returns CDR1 MNHEY and CDR2 SVGEGT. V lost 3 bases and J 4 bases, leaving 16 bases between the germline ends. The CDR3 covers 16 residues. The CDR3 sequence: CASSYGPGTSGNTIYF. The CDR3 bases are TGTGCCAGCAGTTATGGGCCAGGAACTTCGGGAAACACCATATATTTT.

The rearrangement links TRBV7-8 to TRBJ2-2, with D possibly matching TRBD1 (5 bases). The germline CDR1 and CDR2 sequences are SGHVS and FQNEAQ. CDR3 size: 15 residues. V lost 5 bases and J lost 1, with 11 bases in between. The DNA for the CDR3 is TGTGCCAGCAGCCAGACAGCCCAGAACACCGGGGAGCTGTTTTTT. Its translation: CASSQTAQNTGELFF.

The J gene is TRBJ1-1, the V gene TRBV28; D is undetermined. V was cut by 8 bases and J by 0 bases, with 10 bases left in between. Germline assignment: CDR1 MDHEN and CDR2 SYDVKM. The CDR3 is 13 residues long. CDR3 DNA: TGTGCCAGCTTTGGGCAAATGAACACTGAAGCTTTCTTT. Protein sequence: CASFGQMNTEAFF.

The chain recombines TRBV15 with TRBJ2-5, with D hard to call. Trimming left V 5 bases short and J 2 bases short, with 15 bases between. The CDR3 spans 15 residues. Germline assignment: CDR1 LNHNV and CDR2 YYDKDF (reference sequence). CDR3 bases: TGTGCCACCAGCGCCTACCAAGTGGGGCAAGAGACCCAGTACTTC. Its protein product is CATSAYQVGQETQYF.

This chain connects TRBV5-1 to TRBJ1-5, with D possibly being TRBD1 (5 bases). The CDR3 sequence is 15 residues long. Trimming left V 2 bases short and J 4 bases short, with 13 bases between. In germline, CDR1 is SGHRS, CDR2 YFSETQ. CDR3 DNA sequence: TGCGCCAGCAGCTTAGGAGACAGCATTAATCAGCCCCAGCATTTT. It is translated as CASSLGDSINQPQHF.

The chain recombines TRBV5-8 with TRBJ1-5, with D possibly being TRBD1 (6 bases). The V end lost 2 bases, the J end lost 0 bases, and 15 bases lay between the germline ends. Germline V gives CDR1 SGHTS, CDR2 YDEGEE. The CDR3 runs 17 residues. The CDR3 loop reads CASSFSSDSHSNQPQHF. CDR3 nucleotides: TGTGCCAGCAGCTTTTCCTCGGACAGTCATAGCAATCAGCCCCAGCATTTT.

This clone was counted once. The rearrangement links TRBV28 to TRBJ1-2; possibly TRBD1 for D (6 bases). The CDR3 loop spans 14 amino acids. The germline V and J ends were trimmed by 5 bases and 3 bases, with 13 bases remaining between them. Germline loops: CDR1 MDHEN, CDR2 SYDVKM. The CDR3 nucleotides read TGTGCCAGCAGTGCGAACAGGGTCGACTATGGCTACACCTTC. This sequence encodes CASSANRVDYGYTF.

The CDR3 region has the DNA TGTGCCAGCAGTGATCTGGTCGCCTCCTACGAGCAGTACTTC. The encoded protein is CASSDLVASYEQYF. The chain uses TRBV25-1 and TRBJ2-7; D not certain. CDR3 length: 14 amino acids. Germline-derived CDR1 and CDR2 are MGHDK and SYGVNS. Trimming stripped 3 bases from V and 0 bases from J, with 9 bases between.

The V gene is TRBV15, the J gene TRBJ2-2, with a possible D match to TRBD1 (6 bases). There are 19 residues in the CDR3. The germline V gene has CDR1 LNHNV and CDR2 YYDKDF (reference sequence). Trimming cost V 4 bases and J 7 bases, with 28 bases left between them. The DNA of the CDR3 is TGTGCCACCAGCAACCGGGTCGGAGGATATGGGGACATGGGCGGGGAGCTGTTTTTT. Residues: CATSNRVGGYGDMGGELFF.